Below, one T cell receptor beta chain is given with its context. The antigen it recognizes is unknown. This sample was included in a study of cytomegalovirus exposure and HLA in healthy donors (dated by TCRdb to about 2017). Regarding the study in general: According to an earlier analysis of 587 of the donors, 150 million to 200 million T cells yielded 117 million unique TCR beta sequences and approximately 300 Gb of sequence data. An early release that covered about 600 HLA-typed donors contained around 330 gigabases of sequencing data and 85 million to 100 million unique TCR sequences. The genetic ancestry cluster associated with self-reported Caucasian donors included roughly 84% of the 300 to 450 genotyped donors. The study was designed to test whether signatures of past pathogen exposure could be identified by cataloging public T cell receptors. The study used immunosequencing to profile the T cell repertoires of under 700 subjects and linked those repertoires to cytomegalovirus serostatus. Besides the first cohort of approximately 670 subjects, a separate validation cohort made up of roughly 120 different subjects was used. The study combined high-throughput TCR immunosequencing, statistical association of individual TCRs with disease status, and machine learning to predict cytomegalovirus infection status. A later analysis re-examined previously published TCR beta repertoires from around 670 donors and added high-resolution HLA genotyping to investigate patterns of TCR occurrence. The later analysis used no new phenotypic data to find candidate immune exposures, relying instead on TCR beta sequences and their occurrence across donors. In an earlier analysis of more than 550 of the donors, high-throughput TCR beta sequencing was used to judge whether each TCR beta V gene segment behaved as functional or pseudogenic. Donor age, sex, ethnicity and CMV serostatus were collected together with the repertoire data. Genome-wide SNP genotypes for about 60% of the roughly 700 donors were used in a later genetic analysis, which treated that subset as a discovery cohort. All discovery cohort repertoires had been generated using a single sequencing platform. Class I and class II HLA loci were covered by the typing at four-digit resolution. The number of donors typed differed by locus, with 629-630 for A, B, C, DRB1 and DQB1, roughly 520 for DQA1, approximately 580 for DPA1, and under 490 for DPB1. Five DR-DQ haplotypes were handled as single units for association and clustering, since linkage in the cohort was strong. Among about 410 genotyped donors of the cohort, an average of approximately 200,000 unique TCR beta nucleotide sequences was sequenced per donor, of which about 20% were non-productive.

What the study reported, not specific to this receptor: Linkage disequilibrium might explain the correlated functional status among segregating V segments, but an unknown experimental factor could not be ruled out. Roughly uniform sequencing depth across donors was assumed in presence/absence analyses, although this assumption may not hold. A later genetic analysis reported fewer N-insertions in productive TCRs among donors in an Asian-associated ancestry cluster than the approximately 700-donor mean. The authors suggested that the approach could potentially be generalized to other disease states and immunological phenotypes. Broadly in line with IMGT annotations, most TCR beta V segments showed up in productive rearrangements about 87% or about 30% of the time in an earlier analysis of several hundred of the donors. Only TCR beta chains were sequenced in this cohort, and the absence of alpha or paired-chain data limited detectable features. CMV serostatus was the only immune exposure information available for the cohort. A later analysis associated 15,000 to 20,000 TCR beta sequences with specific HLA alleles at a false discovery rate of 0.05. Strong co-occurrence of HLA alleles, especially DR and DQ, made assigning TCR associations to individual alleles difficult. A later analysis reported that several top co-occurrence clusters appeared linked to parvovirus B19, influenza, CMV and Epstein-Barr virus. Most TCR sequences were observed very rarely across donors, whereas some public TCRs were present in many individuals. Most CMV-associated TCR beta chains appeared to be HLA-restricted in a later analysis, and the HLA associations seemed to be driven largely by CMV exposure. A group of highly shared sequence variants was considered likely to be a technical artifact of the sequencing pipeline. Some 16 rarely observed V segments, including chromosome 9 orphons, were excluded from the earlier analysis of several hundred of the donors because counts were too low. Because the 87-base-pair reads could not distinguish some IMGT-functional V segments, including TRBV6-2 and TRBV6-3, those segments were excluded. Because some donors lacked HLA typing at each locus, the association tests relied only on the typed subset. In vitro tests confirmed that a few of the cytomegalovirus-associated TCR beta chains recognize cytomegalovirus antigens. The classifier was reported to diagnose cytomegalovirus status with high specificity and sensitivity in both the original and validation cohorts. An association between a missense DCLRE1C variant and V-gene and J-gene trimming of TCR beta chains was found in a later genetic analysis and replicated in an independent cohort. A later analysis found that HLA-associated TCR beta chains were more clonally expanded and had lower generation probabilities than equally common non-associated chains. The study gave a list of about 170 TCR beta chains associated with cytomegalovirus. In a later analysis, TCR association rates were found to vary across HLA loci, with the most associated TCRs seen for DRB1 alleles and the fewest for HLA-C alleles. A further reported finding was that TCR beta sequences accurately predicted the HLA-A and HLA-B alleles for most subjects in the first cohort.

CDR1 and CDR2 are read off the germline V gene (reference sequence) as MNHEY and SMNVEV. Inclusive of the bounding cysteine and phenylalanine, the CDR3 is 15 residues long. Of the read, only the CDR3 DNA is kept; its 45 bases are in frame from base 1. Trimming at the junction amounts to 0 bases on V and 5 bases on J, and the germline ends lie 11 bases apart. The cohort was made up of 666 healthy bone marrow donors. At the time of sampling, every cohort member was nominally healthy, though immune exposures that went unrecorded were likely present. The donor was CMV seronegative and belonged to the group of more than 300 seronegative cohort members. A peripheral blood sample was provided by each donor, and peripheral blood mononuclear cells were used for TCR beta sequencing. Genomic DNA was extracted from the blood cell samples with the Qiagen DNeasy Blood Extraction Kit. The method behind the library was the immunoSEQ multiplex PCR assay. For the multiplex PCR, a mixture combining 60 forward primers for TCR Vbeta segments and 13 reverse primers for TCR Jbeta segments was used. A multiplex PCR assay on genomic DNA amplified the CDR3 region of rearranged TCR beta genes. The Illumina HiSeq System was used to sequence the amplified TCR beta libraries as 87-base-pair reads. Per the authors' processing: In a later analysis, about 80 million unique TCR beta chains were counted across the 650 to 750 repertoires, and around 10 million of these chains were shared by at least two donors. To remove PCR and sequencing errors, raw reads were error-corrected and collapsed into unique sequences using a nearest-neighbor algorithm that merged closely related sequences. To assign V, D and J gene segments, CDR3 sequences were aligned to IMGT reference sequences. For a sequence to be retained, a match of at least six nucleotides to both a V gene segment and a J gene segment was required. Rearrangements were called productive when the CDR3 lacked stop codons and stayed in frame with V and J; all others were non-productive. Following IMGT convention, CDR3 was defined as the stretch from the second conserved V-encoded cysteine to the conserved J-encoded phenylalanine. Sequences without an unambiguous match to a single V gene segment were excluded from the earlier analysis of a few hundred of the donors. In an earlier analysis of around 590 of the donors, a V segment was called functional when productive rearrangements were above 56.7%, and segregating when the standard deviation between donors exceeded 5%. A statistical classification framework was built to diagnose cytomegalovirus status from the catalog of TCR beta chain sequences. V and J gene assignment, in a later analysis, came from comparing TCR nucleotide sequences with IMGT/GENE-DB human TR gene sequences. A later analysis assigned CDR3 sequences and most-parsimonious VDJ recombination scenarios with the TCRdist pipeline. In a later analysis, each TCR beta chain was defined by its CDR3 amino acid sequence together with its V-gene family, and reads without a unique V-gene family were excluded. To address suspected cross-contamination and a sequencing artifact, a later analysis removed several hundred highly shared, low-generation-probability nucleotide sequences. In a later analysis, a clonal expansion index for each public chain was calculated from normalized within-repertoire ranks of inferred template counts. In a later analysis, generation probabilities were computed using a VDJ recombination model fitted to out-of-frame rearrangements, and the results were checked against IGoR. In a later analysis, hypergeometric tests were used to score TCR-TCR, TCR-HLA and TCR-CMV co-occurrence, with a repertoire-size bias correction applied to TCR pairs. A later analysis estimated false discovery rates by permuting HLA or CMV assignments 20 times. A later analysis grouped co-occurring TCRs with DBSCAN, adding TCRdist sequence similarity when clustering within HLA-allele-positive subsets. Co-occurrence clustering excluded repertoires with fewer than 30,000 or more than 120,000 public chains, plus five with anomalous nucleotide sharing. As stored in TCRdb, this immuneACCESS dataset retains in-frame rearrangements with V and J assigned. A fraction of the clones does not appear; measured against another copy, unresolved V genes explain less than half of the discrepancy, and the remainder lacks a known reason. V and J calls and clone size are as listed in that table; D and trimming were resolved from the DNA. This sample's listing comprises 85,000 to 110,000 clones. The top ten constitute about 3.2% of the sample.

The sequence was obtained from a man in his forties in good health and CMV-seronegative. Material: PBMCs. Recombination connected TRBV27 to TRBJ1-5, with the identity of the D gene unclear. The DNA sequence is as follows: TGTGCCAGCAGTTTATCGTACGGGGTATATCAGCCCCAGCATTTT. This gives the protein CASSLSYGVYQPQHF.